These 5 T cell receptor beta chains came from one sample sequenced in a study of T cells in Graves' hyperthyroidism and ophthalmopathy. Amplification yielded TCR beta CDR3 regions, with RNA transcripts as the source. The HTBI primer set served for first-round RT-PCR of the TCR CDR3. Each CDR3 protein is one row after TCRdb ran MiXCR on the multiplex PCR reads. The data show approximately 630,000 distinct CDR3 sequences, around 15% seen once. The material sequenced was blood. These receptors were taken from a woman aged 30 to 39 with Graves' hyperthyroidism.

This clonotype was counted only a few times. The gene calls are TRBV20-1 and TRBJ2-5, with D perhaps matching TRBD2 (6 bases). The CDR3 sequence is 15 residues long. V gave up 0 bases and J gave up 2 bases, with 13 bases separating them. CDR1 and CDR2 from the germline V gene are DFQATT and SNEGSKA (reference sequence). CDR3 sequence: CSARDGGRPQETQYF. The CDR3 DNA reads as TGCAGTGCTAGAGATGGAGGGAGACCGCAAGAGACCCAGTACTTC.

This clonotype was seen a few times. The chain employs TRBV5-4 and TRBJ2-4; 7 bases are a match to TRBD1. The CDR3 is made up of 13 amino acids. Germline trimming cut 3 bases from V and 8 bases from J; bases unmatched to any gene: 5. Germline CDR1 and CDR2: SGHNT and YYREEE (reference sequence). The DNA of the CDR3 is TGTGCCAGCAGCTCGGGACAGAGGGACATTCAGTACTTC. Translated, it gives CASSSGQRDIQYF.

This clonotype was recorded at least ten times. The chain is built from TRBV7-6 and TRBJ2-3; D call uncertain. Germline loops: CDR1 SGHVS, CDR2 FNYEAQ. CDR3 length: 13 residues. V shed 0 bases and J shed 6 bases, with 7 bases lying between them. The CDR3 DNA reads as TGTGCCAGCAGCTTAGCTTCCGGGGATACGCAGTATTTT. Its protein is CASSLASGDTQYF.

This chain links TRBV12-3 or TRBV12-4 with TRBJ1-2; D is perhaps TRBD1 (5 bases). This CDR3 region has 16 residues. Between the trimmed V and J ends, which lost 2 bases and 8 bases, there was a span of 21 bases. CDR3 nucleotides: TGTGCCAGCAGTTTATCGGATACAGGCCATGAAAGGGGCTACACCTTC. The encoded protein is CASSLSDTGHERGYTF.

This clonotype was recorded at least ten times. The chain couples TRBV6-5 to TRBJ2-3; D ambiguous. Germline values: CDR1 MNHEY, CDR2 SVGAGI. There are 14 residues in the CDR3. V was pared by 2 bases and J by 2 bases, with 8 bases between. The CDR3 DNA reads TGTGCCAGCAGTTACGACCGTCACACAGATACGCAGTATTTT. Its protein product is CASSYDRHTDTQYF.